A selection of T cell receptor beta chains follows, all from one sample in a study of vaccination and CD4 T cells after COVID-19. TCRdb itself ran the PCR reads through MiXCR, one entry per CDR3 protein. The top ten clones hold about 7.5% of a sample with approximately 20,000 distinct CDR3 sequences, around 55% of them seen once. No cognate antigen is known for these TCRs. The sequenced material came from CD4+ T cells from blood, cultured in vitro. The receptors were sampled from a human donor who had recovered from COVID-19. Both conserved end residues are trimmed from each CDR3. Each record gives: V gene, J gene, CDR3 protein.

>TRBV11-3|TRBJ2-1
ASSFSGGSRYFNEQF
>TRBV7-9|TRBJ1-1
ASSLDGGSRDTEAF
>TRBV11-2|TRBJ1-2
ASGQNTNYGYT
>TRBV6-1|TRBJ1-6
ASKGGDWSQISPLH
>TRBV5-4|TRBJ1-1
ASSFGGRDTEAF
>TRBV7-3|TRBJ1-1
ASSRIGGDTEAF
>TRBV10-1|TRBJ1-1
ASSAGTGGLTEAF
>TRBV18|TRBJ2-5
ASSPPGTSQETQY
>TRBV7-2|TRBJ1-1
ASSLKYRDVNTEAF
>TRBV30|TRBJ1-6
ACRGVFLLGQNSPLH
>TRBV30|TRBJ2-1
AWSVSAGRGI
>TRBV15|TRBJ2-3
ATRTGLASDTQY
>TRBV7-2|TRBJ1-3
ASSLEGSGNTIY
>TRBV5-1|TRBJ2-5
ASSLPGQKETQY
>TRBV7-8|TRBJ1-5
ASSPGEGGQPQH
>TRBV21-1|TRBJ2-7
ASTGTSGPRDTYEQY
>TRBV27|TRBJ1-6
ASSLSGGGNRSPLH
>TRBV2|TRBJ2-1
ASSETSIVNEQF
>TRBV15|TRBJ2-7
ATSRARDRPSEQY
>TRBV20-1|TRBJ2-7
SARSGHEQY
>TRBV29-1|TRBJ1-1
SVVEEGGQGEAF
>TRBV7-2|TRBJ2-7
ASSLVETYEQY
>TRBV7-2|TRBJ2-1
ASSLEQGRNEQF
>TRBV11-2|TRBJ1-4
ASRQDRDGKLF
>TRBV12-3/TRBV12-4|TRBJ2-1
ASNPFSGRATF
>TRBV12-3/TRBV12-4|TRBJ2-5
ASRPTVGTQY
>TRBV5-4|TRBJ2-1
ASSRRFLNNEQF
>TRBV24-1|TRBJ2-2
ATSDSPQTGSSLF
>TRBV6-5|TRBJ1-1
ASSYGRPAGTEAF
>TRBV7-9|TRBJ1-3
ASSLQGTSGNTIY
>TRBV28|TRBJ2-7
ASRLSNYEQY
>TRBV27|TRBJ1-5
ASSLTSNQPQH
>TRBV28|TRBJ1-2
ASRKQGANYGYT
>TRBV9|TRBJ2-5
ASSPGTSGSWETQY
>TRBV2|TRBJ1-6
ASSPQTGGGSPLH
>TRBV20-1|TRBJ2-5
SAKAPGGGQETQY
>TRBV19|TRBJ1-5
ASSGTGEGNQPQH
>TRBV7-8|TRBJ2-7
ASSWDRGPYEQY
>TRBV5-4|TRBJ2-3
ASYTRGTDTQY